This passage covers 12 T cell receptor beta chains from one sample sequenced in a study of CD8 T cells in ankylosing spondylitis. General observations from the study: Blood from ankylosing spondylitis patients appeared to carry a characteristic roughly eight-variant TCR beta motif.

TCRdb recomputed calls from the 5' RACE reads with MiXCR, one row per CDR3 protein. The data contain 800,000 to 900,000 distinct CDR3 sequences, 10% to 15% of them singletons. Their antigens remain unidentified. The sample taken for sequencing was blood, either unsorted or a sorted T cell fraction (not recorded which). The source of these receptors is a male donor with ankylosing spondylitis.

The V and J genes are TRBV20-1 and TRBJ2-2; D unclear. Germline V lookup: CDR1 DFQATT, CDR2 SNEGSKA (reference sequence). The CDR3 covers 14 residues. With 6 bases removed from V and 6 bases from J, the gap between germline ends came to 17 bases. The CDR3 here is CSARRTWGAGELFF. CDR3 bases: TGCAGTGCCCGCCGTACCTGGGGTGCCGGGGAGCTGTTTTTT.

V is TRBV29-1 and J is TRBJ1-6; no clear D gene. Germline V gene data show CDR1 as SQVTM and CDR2 as ANQGSEA. The CDR3 length is 12 residues. Trimming removed 7 bases at V and 3 bases at J, with 7 bases between. The CDR3 here is CSAGDYNSPLHF. CDR3 DNA sequence: TGCAGCGCGGGTGACTATAATTCACCCCTCCACTTT.

This sequence joins TRBV11-2 and TRBJ2-1, with 13 bases identical to TRBD2. Germline V gives CDR1 SGHAT, CDR2 FQNNGV. CDR3 length: 18 residues. V dropped 6 bases and J dropped 4; count of bases not matched to a gene: 12. The chain's CDR3 is CASRSRTSGSVSYNEQFF. The CDR3, as DNA: TGTGCCAGCAGATCAAGGACTAGCGGGAGCGTTTCTTACAATGAGCAGTTCTTC.

Only a few counts were recorded for this clonotype. This chain connects TRBV5-1 to TRBJ2-7, with D possibly being TRBD1 or TRBD2 (6 bases each). The CDR3 contains 14 residues. The V gene lost 0 bases and the J gene lost 5 bases, with 12 bases spanning the gap. Per the germline V gene, CDR1 is SGHRS and CDR2 is YFSETQ. The CDR3 nucleotides are TGCGCCAGCAGCTTGGATGGGGGGCAGGACGAGCAGTACTTC. Translation gives CASSLDGGQDEQYF.

In its sample, this clonotype was seen many times. This chain links TRBV7-2 with TRBJ1-1; tentatively, D is TRBD1 (6 bases). The CDR3 contains 15 residues. V lost 4 bases to trimming and J lost 7 bases, with 19 bases between them. Germline values: CDR1 SGHTA, CDR2 FQGNSA. Here the CDR3 reads CASSSRTGSAGEAFF. DNA of the CDR3: TGTGCCAGCAGCTCCCGAACAGGGTCGGCTGGTGAAGCTTTCTTT.

The rearrangement joins TRBV6-2 or TRBV6-3 to TRBJ2-7, with no clear D. V shed 6 bases and J shed 3 bases, with 9 bases lying between them. Germline lookup yields CDR1 MNHEY and CDR2 SVGEGT. The CDR3 extends over 12 amino acids. The CDR3 region has the DNA TGTGCCAGCAGCGCCCTTATCTACGAGCAGTACTTC. This translates into CASSALIYEQYF.

This clonotype came up a few times. The J gene is TRBJ1-2, the V gene TRBV12-3 or TRBV12-4, with 9 positions matching TRBD1. The CDR3 totals 14 residues. Trimming took 4 bases from V and 6 from J; bases not matched to a gene: 6. As DNA, the CDR3 is TGTGCCAGCAGTTCGGGACAGGGACGACATGGCTACACCTTC. Its translation: CASSSGQGRHGYTF.

The V gene is TRBV5-4, the J gene TRBJ2-3; 9 positions match TRBD2. Germline-derived CDR1 and CDR2 are SGHNT and YYREEE (reference sequence). The CDR3 contains 15 residues. V trimming: 2 bases; J trimming: 2 bases; junction bases outside the gene matches: 3. CDR3 in amino acids: CASSFAGGITDTQYF. CDR3 sequence (DNA): TGTGCCAGCAGCTTTGCGGGGGGGATCACAGATACGCAGTATTTT.

The chain combines TRBV4-3 with TRBJ2-7, with 12 bases aligning to TRBD1. The J segment lost 10 bases and the V segment lost 0 bases, leaving 7 bases of the junction unmatched. Germline V lookup: CDR1 LGHNA, CDR2 YSLEER. The CDR3 totals 15 residues. The CDR3, as DNA: TGCGCCAGCAGCCAAGAGGCGGGACAGGGGGCATCTCAGTACTTC. As protein: CASSQEAGQGASQYF.

The genes are TRBV5-5 and TRBJ1-1, with D uncertain. This CDR3 is 13 amino acids long. The germline V gene encodes CDR1 SGHKS and CDR2 YYEKEE (reference sequence). Trimming took 5 bases from V and 6 from J, leaving 14 bases between them. The DNA for the CDR3 is TGTGCCAGCAGTTTCACAGAATACCCTGAAGCTTTCTTT. Translation: CASSFTEYPEAFF. The entire variable domain, with the rest obtained from reference TRBV5-5 and TRBJ1-1, is as follows: DAGVTQSPTHLIKTRGQQVTLRCSPISGHKSVSWYQQVLGQGPQFIFQYYEKEERGRGNFPDRFSARQFPNYSSELNVNALLLGDSALYLCASSFTEYPEAFFGQGTRLTVV.

The table lists this clonotype with a few counts. The rearrangement links TRBV20-1 to TRBJ1-1; TRBD1 aligns across 7 bases. This CDR3 is built from 13 residues. With V trimmed by 4 bases and J by 4 bases, 6 bases remained unmatched. Germline V gene lookup returns CDR1 DFQATT and CDR2 SNEGSKA (reference sequence). The CDR3 region is CSAITGEGTEAFF. In DNA, the CDR3 is TGCAGTGCTATTACAGGGGAGGGCACTGAAGCTTTCTTT.

The rearrangement joins TRBV11-1 to TRBJ2-6; the D gene is possibly TRBD1 (5 bases). CDR3 length equals 18 residues. Per germline, CDR1 SGHAT and CDR2 FQDESV (reference sequence). V was pared by 3 bases and J by 0 bases, with 15 bases between. The CDR3 reads CASSFRRQGSSGANVLTF. Written as DNA, the CDR3 is TGTGCCAGCAGCTTTAGGCGTCAGGGAAGCTCTGGGGCCAACGTCCTGACTTTC.